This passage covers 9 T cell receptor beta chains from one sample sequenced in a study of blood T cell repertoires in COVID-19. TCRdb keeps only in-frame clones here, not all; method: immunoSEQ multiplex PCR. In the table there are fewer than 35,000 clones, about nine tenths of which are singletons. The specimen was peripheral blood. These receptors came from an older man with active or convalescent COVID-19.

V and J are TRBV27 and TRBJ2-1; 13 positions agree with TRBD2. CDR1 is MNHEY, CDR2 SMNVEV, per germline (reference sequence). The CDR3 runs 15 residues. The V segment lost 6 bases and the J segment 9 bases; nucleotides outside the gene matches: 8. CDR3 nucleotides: TGTGCCAGCAGCCGACCGGGACTAGCGGGAATTGAGCAGTTCTTC. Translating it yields CASSRPGLAGIEQFF.

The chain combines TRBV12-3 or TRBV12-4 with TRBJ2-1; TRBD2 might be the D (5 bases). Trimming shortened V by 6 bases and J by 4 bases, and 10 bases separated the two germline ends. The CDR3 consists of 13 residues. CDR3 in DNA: TGTGCCAGCAGGCGGAGGATATACAATGAGCAGTTCTTC. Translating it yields CASRRRIYNEQFF.

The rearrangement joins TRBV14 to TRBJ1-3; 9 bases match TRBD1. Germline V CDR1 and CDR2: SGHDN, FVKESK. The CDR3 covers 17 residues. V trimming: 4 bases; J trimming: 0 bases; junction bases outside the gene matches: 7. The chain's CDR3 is CASSPDGQGLSGNTIYF. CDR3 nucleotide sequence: TGTGCCAGCAGCCCAGACGGACAGGGGCTCTCTGGAAACACCATATATTTT.

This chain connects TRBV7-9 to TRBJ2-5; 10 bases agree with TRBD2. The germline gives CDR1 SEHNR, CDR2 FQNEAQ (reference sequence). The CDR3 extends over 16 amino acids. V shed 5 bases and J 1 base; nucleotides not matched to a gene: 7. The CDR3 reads CASSRGTSDIQETQYF. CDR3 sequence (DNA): TGTGCCAGCAGCCGAGGGACTAGCGACATCCAAGAGACCCAGTACTTC.

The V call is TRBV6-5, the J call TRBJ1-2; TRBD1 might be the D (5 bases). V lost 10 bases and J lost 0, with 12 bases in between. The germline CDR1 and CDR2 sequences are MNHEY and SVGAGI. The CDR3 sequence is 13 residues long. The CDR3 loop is CATVDKTNYGYTF. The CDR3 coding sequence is TGTGCCACTGTGGACAAGACTAACTATGGCTACACCTTC.

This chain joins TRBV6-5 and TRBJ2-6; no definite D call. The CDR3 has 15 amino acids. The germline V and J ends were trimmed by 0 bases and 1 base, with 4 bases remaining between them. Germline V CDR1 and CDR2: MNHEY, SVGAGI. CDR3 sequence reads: CASSYSLSGANVLTF. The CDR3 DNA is TGTGCCAGCAGTTACTCGCTATCTGGGGCCAACGTCCTGACTTTC.

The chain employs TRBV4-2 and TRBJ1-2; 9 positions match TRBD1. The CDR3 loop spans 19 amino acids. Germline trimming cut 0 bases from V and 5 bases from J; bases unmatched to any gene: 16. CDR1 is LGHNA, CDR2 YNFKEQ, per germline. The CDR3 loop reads CASSQDVNFRDRDEYGYTF. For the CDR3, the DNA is TGTGCCAGCAGCCAAGATGTAAATTTCCGGGACAGGGATGAGTATGGCTACACCTTC.

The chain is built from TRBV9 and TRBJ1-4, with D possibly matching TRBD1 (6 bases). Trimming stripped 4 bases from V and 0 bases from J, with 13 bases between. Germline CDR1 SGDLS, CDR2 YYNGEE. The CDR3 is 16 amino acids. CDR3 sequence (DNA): TGTGCCAGCAGCCCCCAGGGGATAGCAACTAATGAAAAACTGTTTTTT. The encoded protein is CASSPQGIATNEKLFF.

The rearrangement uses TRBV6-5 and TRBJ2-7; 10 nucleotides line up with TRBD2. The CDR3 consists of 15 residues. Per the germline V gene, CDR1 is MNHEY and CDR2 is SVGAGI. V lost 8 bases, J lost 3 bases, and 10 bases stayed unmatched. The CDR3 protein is CASQQEASGSYEQYV. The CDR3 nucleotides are TGTGCCAGCCAACAAGAGGCTAGCGGGAGCTACGAGCAGTACGTC.